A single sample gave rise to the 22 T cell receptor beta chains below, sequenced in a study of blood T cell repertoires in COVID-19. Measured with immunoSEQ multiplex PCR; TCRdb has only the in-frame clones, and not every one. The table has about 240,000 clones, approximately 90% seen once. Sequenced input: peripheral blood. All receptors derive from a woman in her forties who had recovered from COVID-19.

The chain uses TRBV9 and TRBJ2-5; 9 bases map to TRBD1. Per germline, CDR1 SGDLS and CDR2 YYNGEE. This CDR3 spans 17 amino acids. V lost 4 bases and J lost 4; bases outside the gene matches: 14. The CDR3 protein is CASSTGQGPVRGETQYF. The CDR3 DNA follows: TGTGCCAGCAGCACCGGACAGGGGCCGGTAAGGGGAGAGACCCAGTACTTC.

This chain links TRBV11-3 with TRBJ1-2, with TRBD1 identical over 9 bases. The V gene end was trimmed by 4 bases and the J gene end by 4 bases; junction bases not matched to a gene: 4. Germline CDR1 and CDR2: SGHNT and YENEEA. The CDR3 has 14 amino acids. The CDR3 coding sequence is TGTGCCAGCAGCTCCACAGGGGGCCTCTATGGCTACACCTTC. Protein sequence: CASSSTGGLYGYTF.

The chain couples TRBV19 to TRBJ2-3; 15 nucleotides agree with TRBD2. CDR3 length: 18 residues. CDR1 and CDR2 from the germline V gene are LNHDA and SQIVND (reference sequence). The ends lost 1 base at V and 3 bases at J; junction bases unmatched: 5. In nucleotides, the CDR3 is TGTGCCAGTAGTATAGGGACTAGCGGGAGGGCCAGGACAGATACGCAGTATTTT. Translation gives CASSIGTSGRARTDTQYF.

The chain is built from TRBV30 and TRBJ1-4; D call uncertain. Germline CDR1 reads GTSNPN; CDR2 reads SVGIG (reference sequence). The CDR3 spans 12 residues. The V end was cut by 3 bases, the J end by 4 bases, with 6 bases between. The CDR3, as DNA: TGTGCCTGGAGACTCGGTAATGAAAAACTGTTTTTT. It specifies CAWRLGNEKLFF.

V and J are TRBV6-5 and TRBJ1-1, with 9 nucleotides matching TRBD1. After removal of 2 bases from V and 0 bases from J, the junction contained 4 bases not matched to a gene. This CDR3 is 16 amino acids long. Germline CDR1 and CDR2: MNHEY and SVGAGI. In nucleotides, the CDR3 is TGTGCCAGCAGTTACCGCGGACAGGGGTTGAACACTGAAGCTTTCTTT. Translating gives CASSYRGQGLNTEAFF.

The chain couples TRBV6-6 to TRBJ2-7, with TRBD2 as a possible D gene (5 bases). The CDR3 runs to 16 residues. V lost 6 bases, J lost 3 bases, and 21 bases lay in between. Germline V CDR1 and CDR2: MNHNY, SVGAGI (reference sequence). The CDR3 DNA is TGTGCCAGCAGGGGTCGGGTGAGGGAGAGGCACTACGAGCAGTACTTC. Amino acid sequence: CASRGRVRERHYEQYF.

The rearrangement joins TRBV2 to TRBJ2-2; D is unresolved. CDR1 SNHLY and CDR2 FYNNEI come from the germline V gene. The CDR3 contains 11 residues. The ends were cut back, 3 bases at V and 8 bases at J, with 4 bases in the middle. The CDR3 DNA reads TGTGCCAGCAGTGACTTGGGGGAGCTGTTTTTT. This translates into CASSDLGELFF.

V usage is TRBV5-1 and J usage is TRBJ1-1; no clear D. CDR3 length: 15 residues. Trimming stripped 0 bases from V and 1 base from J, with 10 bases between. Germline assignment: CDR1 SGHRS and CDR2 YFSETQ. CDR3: CASSLAEAANTEAFF. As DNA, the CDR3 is TGCGCCAGCAGCTTGGCCGAGGCAGCGAACACTGAAGCTTTCTTT.

The DNA for the CDR3 is TGTGCCAGCAGTTTGCCAGGGAAGAACACTGAAGCTTTCTTT. Translation gives CASSLPGKNTEAFF. The chain couples TRBV28 to TRBJ1-1, with D perhaps matching TRBD1 (5 bases). Trimming removed 3 bases from V and 1 base from J, with 9 bases in between. CDR3 length: 14 residues. Germline V lookup: CDR1 MDHEN, CDR2 SYDVKM.

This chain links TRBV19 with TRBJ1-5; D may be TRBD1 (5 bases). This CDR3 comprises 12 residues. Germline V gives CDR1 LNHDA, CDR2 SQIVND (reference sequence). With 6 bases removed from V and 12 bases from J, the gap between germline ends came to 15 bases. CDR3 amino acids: CASRGPPGGQHF. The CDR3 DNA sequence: TGTGCCAGTAGGGGGCCTCCGGGGGGCCAGCATTTT.

The CDR3 coding sequence is TGTGCCAGCAGTTTATTGGTGGAGGAGCAGTTCTTC. The encoded protein is CASSLLVEEQFF. V gene TRBV28 combines with J gene TRBJ2-1; D remains unclear. Germline CDR1 MDHEN, CDR2 SYDVKM. The CDR3 is made up of 12 amino acids. V was trimmed by 1 base and J by 10 bases, leaving 8 bases between them. The variable domain in full, with the rest retrieved from reference TRBV28 and TRBJ2-1, is DVKVTQSSRYLVKRTGEKVFLECVQDMDHENMFWYRQDPGLGLRLIYFSYDVKMKEKGDIPEGYSVSREKKERFSLILESASTNQTSMYLCASSLLVEEQFFGPGTRLTVL.

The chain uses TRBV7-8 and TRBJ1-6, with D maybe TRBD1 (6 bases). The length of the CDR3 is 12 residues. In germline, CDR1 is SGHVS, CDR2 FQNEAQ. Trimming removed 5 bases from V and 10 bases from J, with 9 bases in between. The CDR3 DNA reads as TGTGCCAGCAGCAACAGGGAGTCACCCCTCCACTTT. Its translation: CASSNRESPLHF. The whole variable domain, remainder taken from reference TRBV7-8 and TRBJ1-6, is GAGVSQSPRYKVAKRGQDVALRCDPISGHVSLFWYQQALGQGPEFLTYFQNEAQLDKSGLPSDRFFAERPEGSVSTLKIQRTQQEDSAVYLCASSNRESPLHFGNGTRLTVT.

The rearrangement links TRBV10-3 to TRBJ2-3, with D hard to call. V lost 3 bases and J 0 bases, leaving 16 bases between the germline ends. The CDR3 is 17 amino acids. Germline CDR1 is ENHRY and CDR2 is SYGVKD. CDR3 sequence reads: CAISEPKRSSSTDTQYF. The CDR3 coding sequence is TGTGCCATCAGTGAACCGAAGAGGTCCTCCAGCACAGATACGCAGTATTTT.

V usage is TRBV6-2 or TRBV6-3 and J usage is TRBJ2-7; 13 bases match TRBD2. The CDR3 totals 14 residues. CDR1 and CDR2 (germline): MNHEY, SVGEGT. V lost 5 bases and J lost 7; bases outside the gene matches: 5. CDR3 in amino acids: CASSTRLAGGEQYV. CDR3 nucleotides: TGTGCCAGCAGTACCCGACTAGCGGGGGGAGAGCAGTACGTC.

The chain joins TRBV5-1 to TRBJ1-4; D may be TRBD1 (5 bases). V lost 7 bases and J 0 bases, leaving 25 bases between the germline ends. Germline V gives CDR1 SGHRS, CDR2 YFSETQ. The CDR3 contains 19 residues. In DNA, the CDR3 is TGCGCCAGCCGGGCCGGGGGGAGCAGGCACCTTGCAACTAATGAAAAACTGTTTTTT. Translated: CASRAGGSRHLATNEKLFF. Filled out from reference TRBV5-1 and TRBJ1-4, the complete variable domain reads KAGVTQTPRYLIKTRGQQVTLSCSPISGHRSVSWYQQTPGQGLQFLFEYFSETQRNKGNFPGRFSGRQFSNSRSEMNVSTLELGDSALYLCASRAGGSRHLATNEKLFFGSGTQLSVL.

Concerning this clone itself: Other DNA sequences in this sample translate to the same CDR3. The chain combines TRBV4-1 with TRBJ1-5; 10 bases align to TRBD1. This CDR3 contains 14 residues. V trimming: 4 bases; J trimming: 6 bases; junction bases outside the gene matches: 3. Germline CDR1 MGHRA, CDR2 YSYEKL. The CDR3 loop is CASSPGTGVQPQHF. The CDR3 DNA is TGCGCCAGCAGCCCTGGGACAGGGGTTCAGCCCCAGCATTTT.

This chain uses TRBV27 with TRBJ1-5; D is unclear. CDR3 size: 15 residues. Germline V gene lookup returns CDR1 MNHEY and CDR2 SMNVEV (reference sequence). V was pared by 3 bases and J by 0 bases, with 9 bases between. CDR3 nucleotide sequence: TGTGCCAGCAGTTTTGGGAGGGATAGCAATCAGCCCCAGCATTTT. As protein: CASSFGRDSNQPQHF.

Here the CDR3 reads CASRQGNTGELFF. In nucleotides, the CDR3 is TGTGCCAGCCGACAGGGGAACACCGGGGAGCTGTTTTTT. The J gene is TRBJ2-2, the V gene TRBV9; 7 bases are a match to TRBD1. Germline V gene lookup returns CDR1 SGDLS and CDR2 YYNGEE. CDR3 size: 13 residues. V shed 7 bases, J shed 1 base, and the junction held 1 base outside the gene matches.

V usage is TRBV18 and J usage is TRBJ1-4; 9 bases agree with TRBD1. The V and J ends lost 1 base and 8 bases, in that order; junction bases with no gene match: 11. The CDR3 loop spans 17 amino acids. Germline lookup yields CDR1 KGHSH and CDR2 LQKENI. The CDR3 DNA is TGTGCCAGCTCACCACTGGGACAGGGTGTGTTTGGAGAAAAACTGTTTTTT. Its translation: CASSPLGQGVFGEKLFF. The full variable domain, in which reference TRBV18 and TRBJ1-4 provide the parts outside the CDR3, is NAGVMQNPRHLVRRRGQEARLRCSPMKGHSHVYWYRQLPEEGLKFMVYLQKENIIDESGMPKERFSAEFPKEGPSILRIQQVVRGDSAAYFCASSPLGQGVFGEKLFFGSGTQLSVL.

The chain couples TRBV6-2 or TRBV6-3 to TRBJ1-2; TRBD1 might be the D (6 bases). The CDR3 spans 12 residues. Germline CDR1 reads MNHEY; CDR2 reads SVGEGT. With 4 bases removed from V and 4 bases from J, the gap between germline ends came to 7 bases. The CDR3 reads CASSWGPYGYTF. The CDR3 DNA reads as TGTGCCAGCAGTTGGGGGCCCTATGGCTACACCTTC.

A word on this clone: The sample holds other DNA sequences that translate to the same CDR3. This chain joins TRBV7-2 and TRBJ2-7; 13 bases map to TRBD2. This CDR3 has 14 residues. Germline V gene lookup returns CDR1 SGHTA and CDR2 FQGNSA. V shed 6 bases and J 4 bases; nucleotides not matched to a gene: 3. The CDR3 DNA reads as TGTGCCAGCAGGCGGACTAGCGGGAGTTACGAGCAGTACTTC. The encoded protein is CASRRTSGSYEQYF.

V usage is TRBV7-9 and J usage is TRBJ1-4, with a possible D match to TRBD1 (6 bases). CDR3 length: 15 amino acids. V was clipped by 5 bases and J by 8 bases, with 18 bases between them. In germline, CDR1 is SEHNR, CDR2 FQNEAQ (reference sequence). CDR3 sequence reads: CASSPLGVGGEKLFF. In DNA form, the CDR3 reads TGTGCCAGCAGCCCCCTGGGGGTTGGGGGCGAAAAACTGTTTTTT.